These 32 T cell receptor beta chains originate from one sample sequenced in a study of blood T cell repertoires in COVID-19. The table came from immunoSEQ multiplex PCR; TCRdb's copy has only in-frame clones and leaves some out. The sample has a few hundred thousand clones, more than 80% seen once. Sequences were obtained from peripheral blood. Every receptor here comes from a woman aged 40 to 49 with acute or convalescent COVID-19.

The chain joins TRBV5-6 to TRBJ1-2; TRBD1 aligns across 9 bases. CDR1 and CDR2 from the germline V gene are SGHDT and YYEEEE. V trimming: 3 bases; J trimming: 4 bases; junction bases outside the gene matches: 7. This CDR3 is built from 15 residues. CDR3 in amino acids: CASSSRQGGSYGYTF. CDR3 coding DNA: TGTGCCAGCAGCTCCCGACAGGGGGGGAGCTATGGCTACACCTTC. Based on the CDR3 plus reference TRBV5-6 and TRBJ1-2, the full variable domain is DAGVTQSPTHLIKTRGQQVTLRCSPKSGHDTVSWYQQALGQGPQFIFQYYEEEERQRGNFPDRFSGHQFPNYSSELNVNALLLGDSALYLCASSSRQGGSYGYTFGSGTRLTVV.

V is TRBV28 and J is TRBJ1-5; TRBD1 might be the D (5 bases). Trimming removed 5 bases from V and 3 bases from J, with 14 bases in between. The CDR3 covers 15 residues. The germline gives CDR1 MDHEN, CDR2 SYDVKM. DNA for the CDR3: TGTGCCAGCAGTCCCCACGGGGGAGACAATCAGCCCCAGCATTTT. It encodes CASSPHGGDNQPQHF.

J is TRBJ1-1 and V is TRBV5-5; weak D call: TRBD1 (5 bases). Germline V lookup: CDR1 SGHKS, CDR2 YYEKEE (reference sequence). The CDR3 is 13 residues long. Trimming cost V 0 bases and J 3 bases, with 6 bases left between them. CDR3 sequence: CASSLARDTEAFF. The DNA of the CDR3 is TGTGCCAGCAGCTTGGCCAGGGACACTGAAGCTTTCTTT.

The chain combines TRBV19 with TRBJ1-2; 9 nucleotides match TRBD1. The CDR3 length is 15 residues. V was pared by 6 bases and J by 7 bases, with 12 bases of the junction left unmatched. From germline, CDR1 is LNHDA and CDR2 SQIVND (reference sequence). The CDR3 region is CASSRDREFSAGYTF. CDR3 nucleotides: TGTGCCAGTAGCCGGGACAGGGAATTTTCGGCTGGCTACACCTTC.

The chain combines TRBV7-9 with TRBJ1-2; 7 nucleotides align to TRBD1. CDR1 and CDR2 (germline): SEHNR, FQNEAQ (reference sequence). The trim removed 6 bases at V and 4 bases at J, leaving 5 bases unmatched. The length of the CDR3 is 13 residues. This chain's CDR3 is CASSSGQAYGYTF. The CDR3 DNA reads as TGTGCCAGCAGTTCCGGACAGGCCTATGGCTACACCTTC.

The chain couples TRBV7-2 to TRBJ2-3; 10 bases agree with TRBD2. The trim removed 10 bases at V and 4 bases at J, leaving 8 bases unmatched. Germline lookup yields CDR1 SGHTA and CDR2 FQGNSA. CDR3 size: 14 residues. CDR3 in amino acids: CATRRAGGADTQYF. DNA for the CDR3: TGTGCCACCCGGAGAGCGGGGGGGGCAGATACGCAGTATTTT.

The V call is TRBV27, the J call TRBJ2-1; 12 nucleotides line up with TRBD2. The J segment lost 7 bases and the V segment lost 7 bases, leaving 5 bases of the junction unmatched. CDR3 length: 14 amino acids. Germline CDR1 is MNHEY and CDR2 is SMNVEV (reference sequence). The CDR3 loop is CASTASGGANEQFF. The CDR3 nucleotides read TGTGCCAGCACGGCTAGCGGGGGGGCAAATGAGCAGTTCTTC.

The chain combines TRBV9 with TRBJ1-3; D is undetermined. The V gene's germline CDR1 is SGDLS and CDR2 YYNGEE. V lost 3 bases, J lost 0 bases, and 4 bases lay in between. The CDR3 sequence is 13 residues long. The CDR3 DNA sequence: TGTGCCAGCAGCGAGAGCTCTGGAAACACCATATATTTT. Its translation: CASSESSGNTIYF.

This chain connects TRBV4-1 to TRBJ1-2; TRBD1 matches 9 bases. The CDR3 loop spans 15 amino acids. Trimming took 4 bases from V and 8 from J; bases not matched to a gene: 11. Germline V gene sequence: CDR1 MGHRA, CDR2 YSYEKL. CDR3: CASSPDGTGFEGYTF. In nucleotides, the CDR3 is TGCGCCAGCAGCCCGGATGGGACAGGGTTTGAGGGCTACACCTTC.

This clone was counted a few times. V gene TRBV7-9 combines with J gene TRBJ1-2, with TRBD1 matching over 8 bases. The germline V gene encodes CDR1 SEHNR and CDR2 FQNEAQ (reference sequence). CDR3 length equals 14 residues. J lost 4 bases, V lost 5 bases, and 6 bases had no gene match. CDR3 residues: CASSLDREGYGYTF. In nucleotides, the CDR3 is TGTGCCAGCAGCCTGGACAGGGAGGGCTATGGCTACACCTTC.

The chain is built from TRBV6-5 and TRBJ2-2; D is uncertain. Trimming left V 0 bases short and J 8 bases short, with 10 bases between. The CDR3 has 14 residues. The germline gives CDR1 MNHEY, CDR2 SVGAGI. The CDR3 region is CASSYSMVGGELFF. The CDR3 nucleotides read TGTGCCAGCAGTTACTCGATGGTCGGGGGGGAGCTGTTTTTT.

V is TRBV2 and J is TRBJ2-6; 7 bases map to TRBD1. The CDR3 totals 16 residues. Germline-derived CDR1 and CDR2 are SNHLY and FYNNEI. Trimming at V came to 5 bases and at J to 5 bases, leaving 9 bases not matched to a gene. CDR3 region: CASSRGPNLWANVLTF. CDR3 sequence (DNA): TGTGCCAGCAGTAGGGGGCCGAACCTTTGGGCCAACGTCCTGACTTTC.

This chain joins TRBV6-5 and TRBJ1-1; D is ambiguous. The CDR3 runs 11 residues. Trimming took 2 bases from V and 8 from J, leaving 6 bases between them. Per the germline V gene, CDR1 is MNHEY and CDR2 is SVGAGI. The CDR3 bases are TGTGCCAGCAGTTACAACCGGGAAGCTTTCTTT. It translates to CASSYNREAFF.

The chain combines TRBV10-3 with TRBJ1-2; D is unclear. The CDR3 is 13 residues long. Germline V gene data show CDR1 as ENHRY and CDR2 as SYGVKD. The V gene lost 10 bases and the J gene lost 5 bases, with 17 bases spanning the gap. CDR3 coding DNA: TGTGCCACCTCGCTGGCAGATGAATATGGCTACACCTTC. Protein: CATSLADEYGYTF.

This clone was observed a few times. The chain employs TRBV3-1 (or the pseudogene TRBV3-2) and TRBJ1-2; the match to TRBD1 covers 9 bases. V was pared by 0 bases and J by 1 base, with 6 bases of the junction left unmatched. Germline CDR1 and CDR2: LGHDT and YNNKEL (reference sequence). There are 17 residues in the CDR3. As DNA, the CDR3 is TGTGCCAGCAGCCAAGATCCATCGGGACAGGGTAACTATGGCTACACCTTC. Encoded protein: CASSQDPSGQGNYGYTF.

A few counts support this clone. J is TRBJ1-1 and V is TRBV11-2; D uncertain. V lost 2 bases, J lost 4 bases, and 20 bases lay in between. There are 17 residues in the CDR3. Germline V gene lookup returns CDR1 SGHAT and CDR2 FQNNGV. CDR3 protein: CASSLKTVAFSGTEAFF. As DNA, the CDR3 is TGTGCCAGCAGCTTAAAAACTGTCGCATTTTCGGGCACTGAAGCTTTCTTT.

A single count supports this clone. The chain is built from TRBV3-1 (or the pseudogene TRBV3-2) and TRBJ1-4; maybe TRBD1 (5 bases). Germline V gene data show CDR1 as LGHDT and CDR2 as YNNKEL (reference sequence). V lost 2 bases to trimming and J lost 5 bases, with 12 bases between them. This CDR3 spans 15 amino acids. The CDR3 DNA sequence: TGTGCCAGCAGCCAAAGAATGAGACAGAATGAAAAACTGTTTTTT. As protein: CASSQRMRQNEKLFF.

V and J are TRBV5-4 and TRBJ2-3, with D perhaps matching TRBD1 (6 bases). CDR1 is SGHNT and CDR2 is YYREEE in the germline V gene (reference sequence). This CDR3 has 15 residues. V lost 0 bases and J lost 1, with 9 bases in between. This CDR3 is CASSLGGGRTDTQYF. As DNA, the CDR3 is TGTGCCAGCAGCTTGGGTGGGGGCCGCACAGATACGCAGTATTTT.

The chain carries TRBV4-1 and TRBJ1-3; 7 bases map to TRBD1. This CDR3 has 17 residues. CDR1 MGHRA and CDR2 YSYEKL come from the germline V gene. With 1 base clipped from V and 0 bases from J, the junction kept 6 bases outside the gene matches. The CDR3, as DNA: TGCGCCAGCAGCCAAGGACAGGGACCCACCTCTGGAAACACCATATATTTT. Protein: CASSQGQGPTSGNTIYF.

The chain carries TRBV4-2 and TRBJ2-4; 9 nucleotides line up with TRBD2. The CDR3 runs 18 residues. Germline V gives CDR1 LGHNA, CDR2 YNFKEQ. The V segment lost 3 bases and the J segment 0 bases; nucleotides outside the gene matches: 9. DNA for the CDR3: TGTGCCAGCAGCCAGGGAACAGCGGGGGGTCTAGCCAAAAACATTCAGTACTTC. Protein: CASSQGTAGGLAKNIQYF.

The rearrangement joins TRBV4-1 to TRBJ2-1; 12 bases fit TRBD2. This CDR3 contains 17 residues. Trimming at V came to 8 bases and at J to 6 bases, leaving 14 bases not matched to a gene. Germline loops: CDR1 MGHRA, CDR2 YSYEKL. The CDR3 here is CASARPGTSGGSNEQFF. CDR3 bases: TGCGCCAGCGCACGCCCAGGAACTAGCGGGGGGAGCAATGAGCAGTTCTTC.

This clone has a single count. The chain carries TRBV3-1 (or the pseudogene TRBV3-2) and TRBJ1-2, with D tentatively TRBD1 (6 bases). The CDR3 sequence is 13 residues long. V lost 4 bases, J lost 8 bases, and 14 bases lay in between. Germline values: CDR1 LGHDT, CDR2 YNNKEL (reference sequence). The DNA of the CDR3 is TGTGCCAGCAGCCCCCTCAGGGGCTTGGGCTACACCTTC. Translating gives CASSPLRGLGYTF.

Here the CDR3 reads CASGNPGQYAGELFF. The CDR3 bases are TGTGCTAGTGGTAACCCGGGACAGTACGCCGGGGAGCTGTTTTTT. The genes are TRBV12-5 and TRBJ2-2, with 7 bases that match TRBD1. CDR3 length: 15 amino acids. The junction had 9 bases not matched to a gene; V was cut back by 5 bases and J by 6 bases. Germline V lookup: CDR1 LGHNT, CDR2 FRNRAP.

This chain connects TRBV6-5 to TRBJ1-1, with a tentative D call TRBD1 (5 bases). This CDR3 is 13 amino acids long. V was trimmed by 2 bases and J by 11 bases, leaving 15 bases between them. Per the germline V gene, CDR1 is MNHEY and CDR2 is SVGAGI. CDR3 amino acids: CASSYGREGRAFF. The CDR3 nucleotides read TGTGCCAGCAGTTACGGGAGGGAGGGGCGGGCTTTCTTT.

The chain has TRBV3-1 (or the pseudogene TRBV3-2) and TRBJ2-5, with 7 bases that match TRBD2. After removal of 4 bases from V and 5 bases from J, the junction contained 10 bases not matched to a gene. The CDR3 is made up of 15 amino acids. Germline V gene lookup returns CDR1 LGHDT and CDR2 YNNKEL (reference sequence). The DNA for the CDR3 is TGTGCCAGCAGCCCCACCGGTCCGCGGGGGGAGACCCAGTACTTC. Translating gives CASSPTGPRGETQYF.

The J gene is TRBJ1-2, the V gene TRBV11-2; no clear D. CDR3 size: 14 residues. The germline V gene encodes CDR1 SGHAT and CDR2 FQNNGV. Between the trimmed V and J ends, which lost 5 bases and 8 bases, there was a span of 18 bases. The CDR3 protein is CASSAGYPREGYTF. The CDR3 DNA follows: TGTGCCAGCAGCGCGGGATACCCCCGAGAGGGCTACACCTTC.

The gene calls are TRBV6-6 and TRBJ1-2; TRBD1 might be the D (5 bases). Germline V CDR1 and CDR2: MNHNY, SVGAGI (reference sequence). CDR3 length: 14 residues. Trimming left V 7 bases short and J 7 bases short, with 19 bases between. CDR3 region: CASTTPGDGSGYTF. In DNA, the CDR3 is TGTGCCAGCACCACGCCGGGGGACGGGTCTGGCTACACCTTC.

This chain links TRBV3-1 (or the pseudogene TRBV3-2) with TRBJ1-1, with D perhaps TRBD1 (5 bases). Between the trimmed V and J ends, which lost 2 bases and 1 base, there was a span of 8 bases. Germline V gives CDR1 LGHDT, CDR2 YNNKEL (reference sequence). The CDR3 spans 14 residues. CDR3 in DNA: TGTGCCAGCAGCCAACTTGACAGGAACACTGAAGCTTTCTTT. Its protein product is CASSQLDRNTEAFF.

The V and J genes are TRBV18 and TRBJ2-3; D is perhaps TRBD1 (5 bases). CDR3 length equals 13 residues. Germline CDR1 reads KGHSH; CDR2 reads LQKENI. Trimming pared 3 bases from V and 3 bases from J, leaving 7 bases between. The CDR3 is CASSPQGTDTQYF. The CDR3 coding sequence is TGTGCCAGCTCACCCCAGGGAACAGATACGCAGTATTTT.

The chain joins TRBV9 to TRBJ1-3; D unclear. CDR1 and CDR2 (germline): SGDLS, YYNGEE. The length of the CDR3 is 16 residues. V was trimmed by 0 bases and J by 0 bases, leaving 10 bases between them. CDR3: CASSVAGPSSGNTIYF. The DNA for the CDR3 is TGTGCCAGCAGCGTAGCAGGCCCAAGCTCTGGAAACACCATATATTTT.

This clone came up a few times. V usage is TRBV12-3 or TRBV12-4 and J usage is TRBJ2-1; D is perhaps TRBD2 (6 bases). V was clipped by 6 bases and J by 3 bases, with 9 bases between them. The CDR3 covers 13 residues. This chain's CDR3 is CASSTSYYNEQFF. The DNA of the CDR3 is TGTGCCAGCAGCACTAGCTACTACAATGAGCAGTTCTTC.

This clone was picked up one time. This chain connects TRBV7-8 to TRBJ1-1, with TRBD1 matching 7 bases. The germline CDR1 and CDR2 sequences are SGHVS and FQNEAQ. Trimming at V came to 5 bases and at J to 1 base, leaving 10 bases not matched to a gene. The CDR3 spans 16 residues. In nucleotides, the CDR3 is TGTGCCAGCAGCCACCGCCGGGGACAGAAGAACACTGAAGCTTTCTTT. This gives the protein CASSHRRGQKNTEAFF.